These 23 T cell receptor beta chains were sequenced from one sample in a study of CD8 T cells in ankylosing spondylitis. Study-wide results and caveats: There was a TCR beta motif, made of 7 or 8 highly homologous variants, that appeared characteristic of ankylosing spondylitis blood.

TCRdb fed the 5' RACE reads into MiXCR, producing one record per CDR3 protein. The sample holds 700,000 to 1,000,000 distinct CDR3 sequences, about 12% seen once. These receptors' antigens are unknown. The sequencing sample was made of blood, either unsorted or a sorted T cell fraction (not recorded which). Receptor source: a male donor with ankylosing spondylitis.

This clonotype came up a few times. The CDR3 nucleotides are TGCAGTGCTAGACCCACATCTTACGAGCAGTACTTC. It translates to CSARPTSYEQYF. The chain joins TRBV20-1 to TRBJ2-7; D is uncertain. This CDR3 comprises 12 residues. Germline CDR1 reads DFQATT; CDR2 reads SNEGSKA (reference sequence). Trimming cost V 2 bases and J 4 bases, with 9 bases left between them.

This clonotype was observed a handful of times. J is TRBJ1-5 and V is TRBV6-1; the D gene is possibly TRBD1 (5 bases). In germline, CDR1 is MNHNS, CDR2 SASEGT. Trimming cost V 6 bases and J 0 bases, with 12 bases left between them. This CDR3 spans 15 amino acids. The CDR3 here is CASRRDFYSNQPQHF. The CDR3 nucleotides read TGTGCCAGCAGGCGGGACTTTTATAGCAATCAGCCCCAGCATTTT.

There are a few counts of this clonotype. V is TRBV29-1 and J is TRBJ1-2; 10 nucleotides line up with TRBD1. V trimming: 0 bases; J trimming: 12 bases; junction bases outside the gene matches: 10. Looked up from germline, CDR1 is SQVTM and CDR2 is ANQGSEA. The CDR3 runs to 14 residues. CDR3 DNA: TGCAGCGTTGAAGATCGGACAGGGGGACCCTCCCACACCTTC. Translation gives CSVEDRTGGPSHTF.

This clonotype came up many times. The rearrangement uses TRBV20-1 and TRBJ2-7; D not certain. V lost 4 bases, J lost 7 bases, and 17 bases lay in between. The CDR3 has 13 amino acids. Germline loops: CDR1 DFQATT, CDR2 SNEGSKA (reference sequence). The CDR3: CSAMSRQMGEQYF. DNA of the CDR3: TGCAGTGCTATGTCCAGACAAATGGGGGAGCAGTACTTC.

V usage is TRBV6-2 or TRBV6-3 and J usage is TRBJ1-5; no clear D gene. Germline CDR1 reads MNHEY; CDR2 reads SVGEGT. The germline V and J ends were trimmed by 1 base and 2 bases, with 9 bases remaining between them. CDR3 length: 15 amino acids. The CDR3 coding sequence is TGTGCCAGCAGTTACTACCCTGGGGGCAATCAGCCCCAGCATTTT. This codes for CASSYYPGGNQPQHF.

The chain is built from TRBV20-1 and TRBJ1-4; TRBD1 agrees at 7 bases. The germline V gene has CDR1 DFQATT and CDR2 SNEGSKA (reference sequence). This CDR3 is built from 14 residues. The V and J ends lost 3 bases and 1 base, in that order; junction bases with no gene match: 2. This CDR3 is CSARGQKTNEKLFF. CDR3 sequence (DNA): TGCAGTGCTAGGGGACAGAAAACTAATGAAAAACTGTTTTTT.

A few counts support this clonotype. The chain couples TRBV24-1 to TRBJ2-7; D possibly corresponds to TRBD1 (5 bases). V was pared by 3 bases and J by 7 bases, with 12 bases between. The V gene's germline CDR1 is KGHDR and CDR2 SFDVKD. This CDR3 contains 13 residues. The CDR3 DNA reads TGTGCCACCAGTGATGTGGGGCAGAGAGAGCAGTACTTC. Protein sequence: CATSDVGQREQYF.

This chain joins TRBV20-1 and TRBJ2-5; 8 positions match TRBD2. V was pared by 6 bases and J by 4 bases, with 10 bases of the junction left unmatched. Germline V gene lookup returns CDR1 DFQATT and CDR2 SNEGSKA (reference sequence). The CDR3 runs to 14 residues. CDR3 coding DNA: TGCAGTGCAGAGAGCGGGAGTGTGATAGAGACCCAGTACTTC. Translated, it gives CSAESGSVIETQYF.

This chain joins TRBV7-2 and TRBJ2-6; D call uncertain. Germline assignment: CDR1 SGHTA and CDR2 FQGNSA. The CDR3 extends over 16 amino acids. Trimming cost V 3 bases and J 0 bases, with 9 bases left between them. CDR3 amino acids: CASSLVWNSGANVLTF. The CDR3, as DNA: TGTGCCAGCAGCTTGGTATGGAACTCTGGGGCCAACGTCCTGACTTTC.

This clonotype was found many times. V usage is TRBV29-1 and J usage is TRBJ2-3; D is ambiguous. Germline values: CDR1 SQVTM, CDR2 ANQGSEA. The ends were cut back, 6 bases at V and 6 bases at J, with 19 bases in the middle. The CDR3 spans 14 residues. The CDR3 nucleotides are TGCAGCGTGACCTGGTTCGGTTCTGGGGATACGCAGTATTTT. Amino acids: CSVTWFGSGDTQYF.

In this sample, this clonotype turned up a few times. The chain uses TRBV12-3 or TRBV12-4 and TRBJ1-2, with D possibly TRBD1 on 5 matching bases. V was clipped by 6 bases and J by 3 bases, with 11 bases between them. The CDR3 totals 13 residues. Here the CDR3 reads CASRPQAYYGYTF. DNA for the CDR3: TGTGCCAGCAGGCCACAGGCTTACTATGGCTACACCTTC.

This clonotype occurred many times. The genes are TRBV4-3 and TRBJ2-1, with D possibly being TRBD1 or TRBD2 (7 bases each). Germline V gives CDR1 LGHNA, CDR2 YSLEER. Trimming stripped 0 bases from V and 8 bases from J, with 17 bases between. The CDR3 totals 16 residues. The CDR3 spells CASSQDPKTGRDEQFF. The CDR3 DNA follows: TGCGCCAGCAGCCAAGATCCCAAGACAGGGAGGGATGAGCAGTTCTTC.

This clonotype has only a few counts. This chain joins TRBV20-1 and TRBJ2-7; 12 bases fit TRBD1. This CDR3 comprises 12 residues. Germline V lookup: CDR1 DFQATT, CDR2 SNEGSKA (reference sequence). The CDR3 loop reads CGGTGGGYEQYF. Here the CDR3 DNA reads TGCGGAGGGACAGGGGGCGGCTACGAGCAGTACTTC.

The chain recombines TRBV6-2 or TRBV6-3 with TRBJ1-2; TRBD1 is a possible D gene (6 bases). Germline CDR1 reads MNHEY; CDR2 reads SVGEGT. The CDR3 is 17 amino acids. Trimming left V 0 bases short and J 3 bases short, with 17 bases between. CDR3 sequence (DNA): TGTGCCAGCAGTTACTCGAGCGGGGCTCCAGGGGACTATGGCTACACCTTC. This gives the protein CASSYSSGAPGDYGYTF.

In nucleotides, the CDR3 is TGTGCCAGCACTCGCTTGGGGGGGAGTGAAAAACTGTTTTTT. This gives the protein CASTRLGGSEKLFF. This rearrangement joins TRBV6-1 to TRBJ1-4, with D perhaps matching TRBD1 (5 bases). The CDR3 runs to 14 residues. V was shortened by 7 bases and J by 7 bases, with 16 bases between the two germline ends. Germline V gives CDR1 MNHNS, CDR2 SASEGT.

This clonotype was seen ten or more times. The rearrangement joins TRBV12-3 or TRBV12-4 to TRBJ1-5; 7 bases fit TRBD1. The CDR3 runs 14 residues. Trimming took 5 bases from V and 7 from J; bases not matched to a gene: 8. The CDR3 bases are TGTGCCAGCAGTATGAGGGGGCACGGACAGCCCCAGCATTTT. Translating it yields CASSMRGHGQPQHF.

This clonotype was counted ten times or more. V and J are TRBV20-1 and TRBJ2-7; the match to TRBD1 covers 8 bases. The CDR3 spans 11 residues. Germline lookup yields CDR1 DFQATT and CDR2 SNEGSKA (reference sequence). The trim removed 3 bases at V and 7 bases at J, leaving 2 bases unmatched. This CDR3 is CSARDRVEQYF. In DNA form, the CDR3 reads TGCAGTGCTAGGGACAGGGTGGAGCAGTACTTC.

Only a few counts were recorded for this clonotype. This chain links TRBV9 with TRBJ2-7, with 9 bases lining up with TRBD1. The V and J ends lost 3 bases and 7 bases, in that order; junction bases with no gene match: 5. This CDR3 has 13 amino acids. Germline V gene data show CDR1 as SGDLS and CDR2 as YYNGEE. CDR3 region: CASSAQGAREQYF. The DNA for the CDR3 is TGTGCCAGCAGCGCACAGGGGGCGCGGGAGCAGTACTTC.

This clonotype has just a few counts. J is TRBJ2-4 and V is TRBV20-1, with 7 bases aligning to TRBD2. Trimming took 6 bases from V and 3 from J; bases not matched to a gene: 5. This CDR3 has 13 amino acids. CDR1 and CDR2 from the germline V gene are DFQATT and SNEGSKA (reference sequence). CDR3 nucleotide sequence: TGCAGTGCCTCGGGAGGTGGCAAAAACATTCAGTACTTC. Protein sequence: CSASGGGKNIQYF.

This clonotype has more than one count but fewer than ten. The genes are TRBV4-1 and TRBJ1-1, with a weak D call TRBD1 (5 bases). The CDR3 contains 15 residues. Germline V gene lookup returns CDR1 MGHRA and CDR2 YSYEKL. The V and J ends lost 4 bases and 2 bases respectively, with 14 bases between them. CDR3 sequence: CASSPYSRDNTEAFF. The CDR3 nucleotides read TGCGCCAGCAGCCCGTACTCCCGGGACAACACTGAAGCTTTCTTT.

CDR3: CASSRLDSEQYF. The CDR3 DNA sequence: TGTGCCAGCAGTCGCCTCGACAGCGAGCAGTACTTC. The J gene is TRBJ2-7, the V gene TRBV6-2 or TRBV6-3, with D maybe TRBD1 (5 bases). CDR1 is MNHEY and CDR2 is SVGEGT in the germline V gene. V lost 5 bases to trimming and J lost 6 bases, with 11 bases between them. The CDR3 covers 12 residues.

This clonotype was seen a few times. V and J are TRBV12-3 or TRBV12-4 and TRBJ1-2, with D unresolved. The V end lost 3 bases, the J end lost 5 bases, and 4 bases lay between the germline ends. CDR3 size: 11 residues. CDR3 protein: CASSFQYGYTF. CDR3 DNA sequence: TGTGCCAGCAGTTTTCAGTATGGCTACACCTTC.

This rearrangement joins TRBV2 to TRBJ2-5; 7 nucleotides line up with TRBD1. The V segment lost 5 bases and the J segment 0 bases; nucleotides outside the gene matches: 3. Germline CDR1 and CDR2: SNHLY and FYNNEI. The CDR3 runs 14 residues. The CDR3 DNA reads TGTGCCAGCAGTCAGGACAGGAACCAAGAGACCCAGTACTTC. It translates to CASSQDRNQETQYF.